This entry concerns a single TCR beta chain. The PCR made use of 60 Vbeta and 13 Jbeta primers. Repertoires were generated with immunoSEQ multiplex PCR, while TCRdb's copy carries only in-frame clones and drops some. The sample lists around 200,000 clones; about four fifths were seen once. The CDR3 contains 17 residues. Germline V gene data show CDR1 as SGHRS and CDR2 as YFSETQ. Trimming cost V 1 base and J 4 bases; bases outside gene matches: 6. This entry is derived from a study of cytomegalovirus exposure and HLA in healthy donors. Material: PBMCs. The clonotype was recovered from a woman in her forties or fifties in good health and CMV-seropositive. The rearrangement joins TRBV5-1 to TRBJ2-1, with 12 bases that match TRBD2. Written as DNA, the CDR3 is TGCGCCAGCAGCTTGCGGTCTAGCGGGGGGGCTTACAATGAGCAGTTCTTC. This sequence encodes CASSLRSSGGAYNEQFF.